The following is a T cell receptor beta chain sequence with its context. These data belong to a study of control samples from healthy donors and cancer patients. Germline V gene sequence: CDR1 SQVTM, CDR2 ANQGSEA. V lost 4 bases, J lost 11 bases, and 3 bases stayed unmatched. The CDR3 runs 11 residues. Generated by immunoSEQ multiplex PCR, the TCRdb table keeps only in-frame clones and is missing some. The profile shows some 110,000 clones, around 89% of them singletons. The clonotype comes from a woman in her forties or fifties with colorectal cancer. This chain uses TRBV29-1 with TRBJ2-4; 9 bases line up with TRBD2. The source material was PBMCs. CDR3 sequence reads: CSVAAGGLQYF. The CDR3 bases are TGCAGCGTTGCGGCGGGGGGGCTTCAGTACTTC.